This T cell receptor beta chain was sequenced in a study of cytomegalovirus exposure and HLA in healthy donors. Study-wide results and caveats: With later analysis, a missense DCLRE1C variant became linked to TCR beta V- and J-gene trimming. Because they were indistinguishable, some V segments, including TRBV6-2 and TRBV6-3, were excluded.

On this clone: Its antigen is undetermined.

CDR3 size: 15 residues. CDR1 is MNHEY and CDR2 is SVGAGI in the germline V gene. Trimming took 0 bases from V and 4 from J, leaving 13 bases between them. PCR involved 60 Vbeta and 13 Jbeta primers. Assay: immunoSEQ multiplex PCR; the TCRdb copy retains only in-frame clones and omits some. In the table there are roughly 130,000 clones, more than 70% of which are singletons. This rearrangement joins TRBV6-5 to TRBJ2-7; TRBD2 might be the D (6 bases). The source material was PBMCs. This TCR was sampled from a male donor in good health and CMV-seropositive. The CDR3 bases are TGTGCCAGCAGTTACTCCGGGGGTTTAGGGTACGAGCAGTACTTC. Its protein is CASSYSGGLGYEQYF.